These T cell receptor beta chains were read from a single sample in a study of blood T cell repertoires in COVID-19. Method: immunoSEQ multiplex PCR; TCRdb's copy keeps in-frame clones and lacks some. This table holds around 260,000 clones, about 86% found once. The sample taken for sequencing was peripheral blood. These receptors came from a man between 18 and 35 years old with active or convalescent COVID-19. Both conserved end residues are part of each CDR3. D genes are given only for firm matches. The size field is filled for only some rows; it gives once, few, many or a size class.

NA	TRBV19	TRBJ2-3	NA	TGTGCCAGTAGTATAGATGGAGGGGCAGATACGCAGTATTTT	CASSIDGGADTQYF
NA	TRBV7-9	TRBJ2-3	TRBD2	TGTGCCAGCAGTATTTTAATGGGACTAGCGGAAGATACGCAGTATTTT	CASSILMGLAEDTQYF
NA	TRBV19	TRBJ1-4	TRBD1	TGTGCCAGTAAAGGGACAGCAACTAATGAAAAACTGTTTTTT	CASKGTATNEKLFF
many	TRBV28	TRBJ2-7	NA	TGTGCCAGCAGTTTATCAGCAGGTACCTACGAGCAGTACTTC	CASSLSAGTYEQYF
once	TRBV7-2	TRBJ2-5	NA	TGTGCCAGCAGCCCCTCCCGGGATTGGGGGACCCAGTACTTC	CASSPSRDWGTQYF
few	TRBV6-5	TRBJ2-3	NA	TGTGCCAGCAGTTACTCCGGGGGCACAGATACGCAGTATTTT	CASSYSGGTDTQYF
NA	TRBV5-1	TRBJ2-3	NA	TGCGCCAGCAGCTCCACCGGGACTGGAATCACAGATACGCAGTATTTT	CASSSTGTGITDTQYF
NA	TRBV5-4	TRBJ1-3	NA	TGTGCCAGCAGCGGGGAGCACGCTGGCACCATATATTTT	CASSGEHAGTIYF
NA	TRBV6-5	TRBJ2-5	NA	TGTGCCAGCAGCCACACAGGGTGGGGTCCAGAGACCCAGTACTTC	CASSHTGWGPETQYF
NA	TRBV18	TRBJ1-1	TRBD1	TGTGCCAGCTCACCCCGGGACAGCGGGTACACTGAAGCTTTCTTT	CASSPRDSGYTEAFF
NA	TRBV9	TRBJ1-5	TRBD1	TGTGCCAGCAGCGTGGGACAGGGGGAGCAGCCCCAGCATTTT	CASSVGQGEQPQHF
NA	TRBV6-2/TRBV6-3	TRBJ1-2	NA	TGTGCCAGCAGTTACTCGAGACAGGTCTACACCTTC	CASSYSRQVYTF
NA	TRBV2	TRBJ2-7	NA	TGTGCCAGCAGTGAACCTTGGGAGGTCTCCTACGAGCAGTACTTC	CASSEPWEVSYEQYF
NA	TRBV7-3	TRBJ1-1	TRBD1	TGTGCCAGCAGCTCTTGGGACAGGATGAACACTGAAGCTTTCTTT	CASSSWDRMNTEAFF
NA	TRBV30	TRBJ1-2	NA	TGTGCCTGGAGTGATACTAGACTGAGTGGCTACACCTTC	CAWSDTRLSGYTF
NA	TRBV9	TRBJ2-3	TRBD2	TGTGCCAGCAGTGGAGCGGGGGTGACGCAGTATTTT	CASSGAGVTQYF
NA	TRBV5-1	TRBJ2-3	TRBD2	TGCGCCAGCAGCCCTAGCGGGAGAACAGATACGCAGTATTTT	CASSPSGRTDTQYF
NA	TRBV7-6	TRBJ2-2	NA	TGTGCCAGCAGCCCCCGGACTGCTTTCGGGGAGCTGTTTTTT	CASSPRTAFGELFF
NA	TRBV7-9	TRBJ1-1	TRBD1	TGTGCCAGCAGCAATCTGGACAGGGTGGACACTGAAGCTTTCTTT	CASSNLDRVDTEAFF
few	TRBV19	TRBJ1-1	NA	TGTGCCAGTAGTCAGGGGAACACTGAAGCTTTCTTT	CASSQGNTEAFF
NA	TRBV19	TRBJ1-5	TRBD1	TGTGCCAGTAGTATCCGACAGGGAGACCAGCCCCAGCATTTT	CASSIRQGDQPQHF
NA	TRBV7-9	TRBJ1-1	NA	TGTGCCAGCAGCTTCGGTGGCCTCGGGACTGAAGCTTTCTTT	CASSFGGLGTEAFF
NA	TRBV5-1	TRBJ2-2	TRBD2	TGCGCCAGCAGCTCTGACAGGGGATTAGCGGGGGGCCGCACCGGGGAGCTGTTTTTT	CASSSDRGLAGGRTGELFF
NA	TRBV6-5	TRBJ2-1	TRBD2	TGTGCCAGCAGTTACGCGGGGAGGGGACTCGATGAGCAGTTCTTC	CASSYAGRGLDEQFF
NA	TRBV5-1	TRBJ1-6	NA	TGCGCCAGCAGCTTGGGCGGGGACGGCGGTAATTCACCCCTCCACTTT	CASSLGGDGGNSPLHF
NA	TRBV3-1/TRBV3-2	TRBJ2-7	NA	TGTGCCAGCAGCCAAGTGGGGGCGCACGGCGAACAGTACTTC	CASSQVGAHGEQYF
NA	TRBV2	TRBJ1-3	TRBD1	TGTGCCAGTATGCGGGACAGCGGCTCTGGAAACACCATATATTTT	CASMRDSGSGNTIYF
once	TRBV3-1/TRBV3-2	TRBJ2-2	NA	TGTGCCAGCAGCCAGCGGGCCGGGGAGCTGTTTTTT	CASSQRAGELFF
NA	TRBV30	TRBJ2-6	NA	TGTGCCTCGATGGGGGGGGACATCGTCCTGACTTTC	CASMGGDIVLTF
NA	TRBV29-1	TRBJ2-7	NA	TGCAGCGGGGGGGGGACAGAGTCCTACGAGCAGTACTTC	CSGGGTESYEQYF
NA	TRBV5-4	TRBJ1-4	TRBD1	TGTGCCAGCAGCCTCACAGGGACAGCTCACGAAAAACTGTTTTTT	CASSLTGTAHEKLFF
NA	TRBV19	TRBJ1-3	TRBD1	TGTGCCAGTAGTGCGCAGGGGGTGAACACCATATATTTT	CASSAQGVNTIYF
NA	TRBV3-1/TRBV3-2	TRBJ2-1	NA	TGTGCCAGCAGCCAAGATTGCGGGACAGAAAACAACAATGAGCAGTTCTTC	CASSQDCGTENNNEQFF
NA	TRBV18	TRBJ2-3	NA	TGTGCCAGCTCACCCCCCTCAGCGGATACGCAGTATTTT	CASSPPSADTQYF
NA	TRBV5-1	TRBJ1-1	NA	TGCGCCAGCAGCCTCACAAGTGACACTGAAGCTTTCTTT	CASSLTSDTEAFF
NA	TRBV4-1	TRBJ2-7	NA	TGCGCCAGCAGCCAAGGACTAGGCAGCCTTTTCGACTTC	CASSQGLGSLFDF
NA	TRBV11-2	TRBJ1-1	TRBD1	TGTGCCAGCAGCTCGGACAGGGGTCCTGAAGCTTTCTTT	CASSSDRGPEAFF
NA	TRBV27	TRBJ1-5	NA	TGTGCCAGCAGTTCACATAATCAGCCCCAGCATTTT	CASSSHNQPQHF
NA	TRBV24-1	TRBJ2-1	TRBD2	TGTGCCACCAGTGATTTCGGGACTAGCGGATCCTACAATGAGCAGTTCTTC	CATSDFGTSGSYNEQFF
once	TRBV18	TRBJ2-7	NA	TGTGCCAGCTCACCAACGTCACGGTCGGGATACGAGCAGTACTTC	CASSPTSRSGYEQYF
few	TRBV19	TRBJ1-5	NA	TGTGCCAGTAGTATAGGGGATAGCGATCAGCCCCAGCATTTT	CASSIGDSDQPQHF
NA	TRBV12-3/TRBV12-4	TRBJ2-7	NA	TGTGCCAGCAGTTTTCAGGGTTTCGAGCAGTACTTC	CASSFQGFEQYF
NA	TRBV11-2	TRBJ2-1	NA	TGTGCCAGCAGCTTAAGGCGGGGCCGGGAGAATGAGCAGTTCTTC	CASSLRRGRENEQFF
NA	TRBV10-3	TRBJ2-1	TRBD2	TGTGCCATCACTGGGACTAGCGCAGACAATGAGCAGTTCTTC	CAITGTSADNEQFF
NA	TRBV15	TRBJ2-7	TRBD1	TGTGCCACCAGCAGTAGAGACAGGGGGATTTACGAGCAGTACTTC	CATSSRDRGIYEQYF
NA	TRBV5-4	TRBJ2-7	NA	TGTGCCAGCAGCCCTGACTACTCCTACGAGCAGTACTTC	CASSPDYSYEQYF
NA	TRBV24-1	TRBJ2-5	NA	TGTGCCACCAGTGAGTCTGACAGAGACCAAGAGACCCAGTACTTC	CATSESDRDQETQYF
NA	TRBV28	TRBJ2-5	TRBD2	TGTGCCATCGGATGGGGCGGGGGGGAGACCCAGTACTTC	CAIGWGGGETQYF